This T cell receptor beta chain is drawn from a study of control samples from healthy donors and cancer patients. CDR1 SGDLS and CDR2 YYNGEE come from the germline V gene. The CDR3 spans 15 residues. Germline trimming cut 0 bases from V and 5 bases from J; bases unmatched to any gene: 5. Using immunoSEQ multiplex PCR, the repertoire was profiled, and TCRdb retains in-frame clones only, with some absent. In the table there are around 100,000 clones, roughly 92% of which are singletons. This chain links TRBV9 with TRBJ1-5, with TRBD1 matching 7 bases. The sample consisted of blood. The receptor was derived from a human donor in good health. The donor label of this sample is uncertain. The DNA of the CDR3 is TGTGCCAGCAGCGTAGGTCCACAGGGGTATCAGCCCCAGCATTTT. This gives the protein CASSVGPQGYQPQHF.